What follows describes a single TCR beta chain. V was cut by 4 bases and J by 8 bases, with 6 bases left in between. Germline CDR1 is SGHDT and CDR2 is YYEEEE. The CDR3 consists of 11 residues. This table comes from immunoSEQ multiplex PCR, and its TCRdb copy is limited to in-frame clones, with some not included. This table has 15,000 to 17,000 clones, approximately 90% appearing once. This sample was taken from a study of technical replicates of blood from a few donors. V usage is TRBV5-6 and J usage is TRBJ1-4; D possibly corresponds to TRBD1 (5 bases). This TCR was recovered from a human donor in good health. Sequences were obtained from PBMCs. The CDR3 nucleotides are TGTGCCAGCAGCGCAGGGGAAAAACTGTTTTTT. Its protein is CASSAGEKLFF.